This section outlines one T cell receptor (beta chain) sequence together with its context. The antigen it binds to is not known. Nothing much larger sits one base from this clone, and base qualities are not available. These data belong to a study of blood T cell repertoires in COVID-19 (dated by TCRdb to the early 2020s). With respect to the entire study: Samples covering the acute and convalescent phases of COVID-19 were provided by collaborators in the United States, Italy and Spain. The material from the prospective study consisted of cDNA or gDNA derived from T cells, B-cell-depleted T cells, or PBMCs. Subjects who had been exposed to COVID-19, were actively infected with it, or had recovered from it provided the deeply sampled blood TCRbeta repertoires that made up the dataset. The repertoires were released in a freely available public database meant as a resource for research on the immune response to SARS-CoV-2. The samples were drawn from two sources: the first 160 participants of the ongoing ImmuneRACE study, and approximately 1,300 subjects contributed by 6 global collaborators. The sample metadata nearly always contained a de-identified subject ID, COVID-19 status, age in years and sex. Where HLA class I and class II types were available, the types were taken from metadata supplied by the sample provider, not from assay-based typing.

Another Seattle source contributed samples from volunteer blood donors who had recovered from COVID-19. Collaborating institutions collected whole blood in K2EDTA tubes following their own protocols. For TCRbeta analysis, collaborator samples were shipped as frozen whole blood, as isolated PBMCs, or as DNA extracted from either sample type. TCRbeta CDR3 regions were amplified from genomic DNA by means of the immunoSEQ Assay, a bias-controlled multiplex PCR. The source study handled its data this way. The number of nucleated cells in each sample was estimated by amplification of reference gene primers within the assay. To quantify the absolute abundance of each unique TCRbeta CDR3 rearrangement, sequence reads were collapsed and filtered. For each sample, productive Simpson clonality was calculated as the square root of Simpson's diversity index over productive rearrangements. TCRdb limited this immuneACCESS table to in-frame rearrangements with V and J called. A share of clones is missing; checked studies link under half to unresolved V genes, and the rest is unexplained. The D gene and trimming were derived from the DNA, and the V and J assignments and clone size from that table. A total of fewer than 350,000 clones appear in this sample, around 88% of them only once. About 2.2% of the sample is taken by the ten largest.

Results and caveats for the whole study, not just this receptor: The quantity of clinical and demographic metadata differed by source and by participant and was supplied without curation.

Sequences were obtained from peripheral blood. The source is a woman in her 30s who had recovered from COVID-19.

The nucleotide sequence reads as follows: TGTGCCAGCAGTGGAGCCGGGACACGGGGCTACGAGCAGTACTTC. It specifies CASSGAGTRGYEQYF. This chain joins TRBV25-1 to TRBJ2-7; the D region possibly corresponds to TRBD1 (6 bases align). There are 15 amino acids in the CDR3, from cysteine to phenylalanine inclusive. The CDR3 DNA has 45 bases and is translated from base 1. CDR1 and CDR2 are read off the germline V gene as MGHDK and SYGVNS. V drops 4 bases and J drops 3 bases, leaving 16 bases in between.